One sample yielded the 20 T cell receptor beta chains listed below, sequenced in a study of cytomegalovirus exposure and HLA in healthy donors. PCR amplification relied on 60 Vbeta primers (plus 13 Jbeta primers). TCRdb's copy holds only in-frame clones and misses some; the assay was immunoSEQ multiplex PCR. This table holds approximately 64,000 clones, under 80% found once. Sample: PBMCs. These receptors all come from a male donor in good health and CMV-seropositive.

In DNA form, the CDR3 reads TGCAGCGTTGGAAGGGACAGGGTCTCCCCAGGCTCTGGAAACACCATATATTTT. Residues: CSVGRDRVSPGSGNTIYF. The chain joins TRBV29-1 to TRBJ1-3; 9 nucleotides line up with TRBD1. This CDR3 has 18 amino acids. J gave up 0 bases and V 4 bases, and 13 bases lay outside the gene matches. Germline V gene sequence: CDR1 SQVTM, CDR2 ANQGSEA. Complete variable domain (other parts from reference TRBV29-1 and TRBJ1-3): SAVISQKPSRDICQRGTSLTIQCQVDSQVTMMFWYRQQPGQSLTLIATANQGSEATYESGFVIDKFPISRPNLTFSTLTVSNMSPEDSSIYLCSVGRDRVSPGSGNTIYFGEGSWLTVV.

The chain uses TRBV6-6 and TRBJ1-1; weak D call: TRBD1 (5 bases). The CDR3 is 14 residues long. The V gene lost 8 bases and the J gene lost 5 bases, with 18 bases spanning the gap. Germline CDR1 is MNHNY and CDR2 is SVGAGI (reference sequence). The CDR3 loop is CASLVGVSETEAFF. Here the CDR3 DNA reads TGTGCCAGCCTGGTAGGGGTGAGCGAGACTGAAGCTTTCTTT.

This clone has more than one count but fewer than ten. CDR3 sequence (DNA): TGTGCCAGCAGCCCGGGACTAGCCCACTACAATGAGCAGTTCTTC. This codes for CASSPGLAHYNEQFF. V and J are TRBV9 and TRBJ2-1; 9 nucleotides match TRBD2. Germline loops: CDR1 SGDLS, CDR2 YYNGEE. This CDR3 spans 15 amino acids. Unmatched junction bases numbered 5, after V lost 4 bases and J lost 3 bases.

The rearrangement uses TRBV6-1 and TRBJ1-1, with D maybe TRBD1 (5 bases). Germline CDR1 and CDR2: MNHNS and SASEGT. The CDR3 contains 12 residues. V lost 10 bases to trimming and J lost 10 bases, with 19 bases between them. The CDR3 DNA sequence: TGTGCCACCAAGCGAGGGGCGGGGGGAGCTTTCTTT. This sequence encodes CATKRGAGGAFF.

The rearrangement links TRBV19 to TRBJ2-1, with TRBD2 identical over 11 bases. The V gene end was trimmed by 5 bases and the J gene end by 8 bases; junction bases not matched to a gene: 14. Germline V gene data show CDR1 as LNHDA and CDR2 as SQIVND (reference sequence). This CDR3 is 17 amino acids long. The CDR3 reads CASSRRHLAGGVDEQFF. CDR3 DNA: TGTGCCAGTAGTCGACGTCACCTAGCGGGGGGCGTCGATGAGCAGTTCTTC.

This clone appeared a few times. The chain joins TRBV19 to TRBJ2-3; 9 bases map to TRBD2. CDR3 length: 15 residues. Trimming took 6 bases from V and 6 from J; bases not matched to a gene: 10. Germline loops: CDR1 LNHDA, CDR2 SQIVND (reference sequence). CDR3 in DNA: TGTGCCAGTAGCCTCCCCCTAGCGGGGATGGATACGCAGTATTTT. Residues: CASSLPLAGMDTQYF. Variable domain in full (rest from reference TRBV19 and TRBJ2-3): DGGITQSPKYLFRKEGQNVTLSCEQNLNHDAMYWYRQDPGQGLRLIYYSQIVNDFQKGDIAEGYSVSREKKESFPLTVTSAQKNPTAFYLCASSLPLAGMDTQYFGPGTRLTVL.

J is TRBJ2-1 and V is TRBV5-1; TRBD2 might be the D (6 bases). CDR1 is SGHRS, CDR2 YFSETQ, per germline. This CDR3 contains 12 residues. V was trimmed by 0 bases and J by 9 bases, leaving 7 bases between them. CDR3 protein: CASSLGEAEQFF. CDR3 DNA sequence: TGCGCCAGCAGCTTGGGGGAGGCTGAGCAGTTCTTC.

This sequence joins TRBV28 and TRBJ1-2; TRBD1 might be the D (5 bases). This CDR3 spans 13 amino acids. With 7 bases removed from V and 8 bases from J, the gap between germline ends came to 17 bases. The V gene's germline CDR1 is MDHEN and CDR2 SYDVKM. The CDR3 DNA follows: TGTGCCAGCACATCTTACAGGTTATGGGGCTACACCTTC. Its translation: CASTSYRLWGYTF.

The CDR3 nucleotides are TGTGCCAGCAGCCTTCAGGGGGATGCCTACGAGCAGTACTTC. It translates to CASSLQGDAYEQYF. The chain carries TRBV13 and TRBJ2-7; 7 bases are a match to TRBD1. The CDR3 sequence is 14 residues long. Germline-derived CDR1 and CDR2 are PRHDT and FYEKMQ (reference sequence). After removal of 5 bases from V and 2 bases from J, the junction contained 6 bases not matched to a gene.

This clone showed up just a few times. The chain employs TRBV5-6 and TRBJ2-1, with a possible D match to TRBD1 (6 bases). Trimming took 0 bases from V and 7 from J, leaving 8 bases between them. The V gene's germline CDR1 is SGHDT and CDR2 YYEEEE. This CDR3 contains 13 residues. The CDR3: CASSLDRVNEQFF. The CDR3 DNA sequence: TGTGCCAGCAGCTTGGACAGGGTGAATGAGCAGTTCTTC.

The chain has TRBV29-1 and TRBJ1-4; D may be TRBD1 (6 bases). The CDR3 contains 16 residues. The V end was cut by 7 bases, the J end by 5 bases, with 23 bases between. Per the germline V gene, CDR1 is SQVTM and CDR2 is ANQGSEA. CDR3 nucleotides: TGCAGCGCCTCTGGGAGGGGAGGGGGTGGAAATGAAAAACTGTTTTTT. Translation gives CSASGRGGGGNEKLFF.

This clone was detected only once. CDR3 in DNA: TGCAGCGTTGATAACAGGGAGAACACTGAAGCTTTCTTT. Translating gives CSVDNRENTEAFF. The J gene is TRBJ1-1, the V gene TRBV29-1, with D maybe TRBD1 (6 bases). Trimming removed 3 bases from V and 1 base from J, with 9 bases in between. The CDR3 loop spans 13 amino acids. Looked up from germline, CDR1 is SQVTM and CDR2 is ANQGSEA.

The V gene is TRBV27, the J gene TRBJ1-6; a possible D gene is TRBD1 (5 bases). The CDR3 runs to 15 residues. Germline CDR1 MNHEY, CDR2 SMNVEV (reference sequence). Trimming pared 1 base from V and 7 bases from J, leaving 11 bases between. The CDR3 DNA reads as TGTGCCAGCAGTTTATACGGGGGAGCAAATTCACCCCTCCACTTT. It translates to CASSLYGGANSPLHF.

The J gene is TRBJ1-2, the V gene TRBV5-1; D is ambiguous. In germline, CDR1 is SGHRS, CDR2 YFSETQ. The CDR3 is 13 amino acids. Trimming took off 7 bases at V and 0 bases at J, with 10 bases between the two ends. The CDR3 is CASSRTANYGYTF. The CDR3 region has the DNA TGCGCCAGCTCCCGAACAGCTAACTATGGCTACACCTTC.

A word on this clone: One end of the junction does not line up with germline, which may come from a read error. V usage is TRBV19 and J usage is TRBJ1-1; D call uncertain. The germline V gene encodes CDR1 LNHDA and CDR2 SQIVND (reference sequence). This CDR3 has 19 residues. CDR3: CASSIVSKVLGGMNAEAFF. The CDR3 region has the DNA TGTGCCAGTAGTATAGTTAGTAAAGTTTTAGGAGGGATGAACGCTGAAGCTTTCTTT.

V and J are TRBV15 and TRBJ1-1, with 7 bases that match TRBD1. Germline V gene lookup returns CDR1 LNHNV and CDR2 YYDKDF (reference sequence). V trimming: 3 bases; J trimming: 0 bases; junction bases outside the gene matches: 1. This CDR3 is 14 amino acids long. The CDR3 loop is CATSRTGLNTEAFF. The CDR3 DNA reads TGTGCCACCAGCAGGACAGGGTTGAACACTGAAGCTTTCTTT.

V and J are TRBV5-5 and TRBJ2-3, with D perhaps matching TRBD1 (5 bases). Between the trimmed V and J ends, which lost 0 bases and 5 bases, there was a span of 22 bases. The CDR3 sequence is 18 residues long. CDR1 and CDR2 from the germline V gene are SGHKS and YYEKEE (reference sequence). For the CDR3, the DNA is TGTGCCAGCAGCTTGGGTAAGTTGGCAGGGTGGTTCCAAGATACGCAGTATTTT. Encoded protein: CASSLGKLAGWFQDTQYF.

This clone was counted only a few times. This chain links TRBV28 with TRBJ2-7, with TRBD2 identical over 7 bases. Germline assignment: CDR1 MDHEN and CDR2 SYDVKM. Unmatched junction bases numbered 14, after V lost 7 bases and J lost 5 bases. This CDR3 region has 15 residues. The CDR3 spells CASNPFGAGEHEQYF. The CDR3 nucleotides read TGTGCCAGCAATCCCTTTGGTGCGGGGGAACACGAGCAGTACTTC.

The DNA for the CDR3 is TGCAGCGCGAGAACAGTCTCCTACGAGCAGTACTTC. It codes for CSARTVSYEQYF. The V call is TRBV29-1, the J call TRBJ2-7; D unresolved. The V and J ends lost 7 bases and 0 bases respectively, with 10 bases between them. CDR3 size: 12 residues. The germline V gene encodes CDR1 SQVTM and CDR2 ANQGSEA.

The V and J genes are TRBV5-1 and TRBJ2-3; 11 bases agree with TRBD1. Per the germline V gene, CDR1 is SGHRS and CDR2 is YFSETQ. With 6 bases clipped from V and 5 bases from J, the junction kept 5 bases outside the gene matches. CDR3 size: 14 residues. The CDR3 nucleotides are TGCGCCAGCACGTACGGGACAGGGGGAGATACGCAGTATTTT. This sequence encodes CASTYGTGGDTQYF.